This paragraph covers one T cell receptor beta chain sequence. Its antigen is not known. It may be a read error: a sequence one base away is much more abundant. These data come from a study of T cells in Graves' hyperthyroidism and ophthalmopathy. Study outcomes and limitations: Using 13 V-J features, a model discriminated ophthalmopathy from stable hyperthyroidism.

The CDR3 regions of TCR beta were amplified from RNA transcripts. An initial round of RT-PCR targeting the TCR CDR3 relied on the HTBI primer set. One entry per CDR3 protein results from TCRdb running MiXCR on the multiplex PCR reads. The sample has around 300,000 distinct CDR3 sequences, approximately 15% seen once. The sample comprised blood. This sequence was found in a woman in her thirties with Graves' hyperthyroidism.

Here the CDR3 DNA reads TGTGCCAGCAGCTTAGGGGGATGGAGGAACACTGAAGCTTTCTTT. Translation gives CASSLGGWRNTEAFF. The chain recombines TRBV7-2 with TRBJ1-1; D is unclear. Trimming removed 1 base from V and 1 base from J, with 10 bases in between. The CDR3 extends over 15 amino acids. Per the germline V gene, CDR1 is SGHTA and CDR2 is FQGNSA.